This section outlines one TCR beta chain sequence together with its context. Its antigen is unidentified. This specimen comes from a study of cytomegalovirus exposure and HLA in healthy donors. PCR used 60 Vbeta primers and 13 Jbeta primers. Clones were sequenced by immunoSEQ multiplex PCR, and TCRdb holds only the in-frame ones, with some missing. This sample contains about 99,000 clones. V was pared by 3 bases and J by 3 bases, with 16 bases between. The CDR3 totals 16 residues. Per the germline V gene, CDR1 is LNHDA and CDR2 is SQIVND (reference sequence). Study conclusions and caveats: Looking again later, the authors saw that most CMV-associated TCR beta chains seemed HLA-restricted.

Sequencing used PBMCs. The TCR comes from a middle-aged man in good health and CMV-seronegative. V is TRBV19 and J is TRBJ2-3; perhaps TRBD1 as D (6 bases). CDR3 protein: CASSIARGVSTDTQYF. CDR3 sequence (DNA): TGTGCCAGTAGTATTGCCAGGGGAGTGTCAACAGATACGCAGTATTTT. Together with reference TRBV19 and TRBJ2-3, the CDR3 gives the full variable domain: DGGITQSPKYLFRKEGQNVTLSCEQNLNHDAMYWYRQDPGQGLRLIYYSQIVNDFQKGDIAEGYSVSREKKESFPLTVTSAQKNPTAFYLCASSIARGVSTDTQYFGPGTRLTVL.